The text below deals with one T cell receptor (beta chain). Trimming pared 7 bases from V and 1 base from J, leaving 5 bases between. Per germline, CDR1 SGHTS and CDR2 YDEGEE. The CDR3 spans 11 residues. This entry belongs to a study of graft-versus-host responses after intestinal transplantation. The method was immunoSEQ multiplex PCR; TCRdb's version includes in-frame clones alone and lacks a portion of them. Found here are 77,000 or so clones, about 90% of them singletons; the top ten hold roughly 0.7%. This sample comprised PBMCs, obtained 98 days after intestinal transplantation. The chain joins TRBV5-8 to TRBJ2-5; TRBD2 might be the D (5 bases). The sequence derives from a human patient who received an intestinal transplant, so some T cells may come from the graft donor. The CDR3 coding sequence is TGTGCCAGCCGGGGCCAAGAGACCCAGTACTTC. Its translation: CASRGQETQYF.